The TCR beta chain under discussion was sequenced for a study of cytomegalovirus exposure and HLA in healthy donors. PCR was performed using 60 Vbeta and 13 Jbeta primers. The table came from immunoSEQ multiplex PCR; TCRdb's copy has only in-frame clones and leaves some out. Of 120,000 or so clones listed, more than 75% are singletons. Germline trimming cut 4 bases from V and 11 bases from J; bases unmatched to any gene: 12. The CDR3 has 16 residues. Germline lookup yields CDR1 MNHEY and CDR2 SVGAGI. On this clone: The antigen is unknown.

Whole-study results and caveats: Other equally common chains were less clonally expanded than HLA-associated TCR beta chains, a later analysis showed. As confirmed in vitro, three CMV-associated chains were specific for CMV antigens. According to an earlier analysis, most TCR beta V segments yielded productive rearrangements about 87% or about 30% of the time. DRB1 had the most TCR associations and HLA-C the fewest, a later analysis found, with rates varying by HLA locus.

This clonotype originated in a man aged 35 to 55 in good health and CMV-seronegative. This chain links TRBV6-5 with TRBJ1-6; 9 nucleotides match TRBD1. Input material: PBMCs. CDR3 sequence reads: CASSLLFPTGGTPLHF. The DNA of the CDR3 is TGTGCCAGCAGTTTACTCTTCCCGACAGGGGGGACACCCCTCCACTTT.